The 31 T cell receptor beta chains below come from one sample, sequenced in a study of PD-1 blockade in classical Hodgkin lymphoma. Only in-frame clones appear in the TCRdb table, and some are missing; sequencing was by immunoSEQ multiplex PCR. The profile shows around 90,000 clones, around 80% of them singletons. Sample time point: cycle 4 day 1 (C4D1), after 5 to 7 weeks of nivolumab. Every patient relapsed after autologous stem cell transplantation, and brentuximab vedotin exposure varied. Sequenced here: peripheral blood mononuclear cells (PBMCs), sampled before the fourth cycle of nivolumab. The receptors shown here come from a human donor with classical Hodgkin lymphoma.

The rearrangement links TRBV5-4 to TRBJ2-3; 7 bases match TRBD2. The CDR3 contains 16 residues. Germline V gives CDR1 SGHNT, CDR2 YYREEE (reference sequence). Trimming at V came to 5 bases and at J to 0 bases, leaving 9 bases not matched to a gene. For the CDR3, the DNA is TGTGCCAGCAGACCGGGGGGAGCGACTAGCACAGATACGCAGTATTTT. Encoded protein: CASRPGGATSTDTQYF.

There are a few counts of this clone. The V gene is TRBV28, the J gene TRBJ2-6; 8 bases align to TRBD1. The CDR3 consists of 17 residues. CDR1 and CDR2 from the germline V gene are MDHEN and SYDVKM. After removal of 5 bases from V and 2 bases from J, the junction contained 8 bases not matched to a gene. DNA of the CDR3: TGTGCCAGCAGTAGGGTGCAGGGGGCGACTGGGGCCAACGTCCTGACTTTC. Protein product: CASSRVQGATGANVLTF.

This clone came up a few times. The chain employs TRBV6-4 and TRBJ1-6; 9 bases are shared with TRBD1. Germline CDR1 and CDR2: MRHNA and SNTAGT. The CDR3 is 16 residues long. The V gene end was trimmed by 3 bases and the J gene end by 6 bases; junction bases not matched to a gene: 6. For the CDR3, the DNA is TGTGCCAGCAGTGAACCGAAACAGGGGGCTAATTCACCCCTCCACTTT. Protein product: CASSEPKQGANSPLHF.

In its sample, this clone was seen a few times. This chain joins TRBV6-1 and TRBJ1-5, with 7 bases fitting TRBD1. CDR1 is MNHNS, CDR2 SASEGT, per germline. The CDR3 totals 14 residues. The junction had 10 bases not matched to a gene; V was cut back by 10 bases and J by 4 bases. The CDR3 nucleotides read TGTGCCACCCAGTGGGGCAGGGGGAATCAGCCCCAGCATTTT. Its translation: CATQWGRGNQPQHF.

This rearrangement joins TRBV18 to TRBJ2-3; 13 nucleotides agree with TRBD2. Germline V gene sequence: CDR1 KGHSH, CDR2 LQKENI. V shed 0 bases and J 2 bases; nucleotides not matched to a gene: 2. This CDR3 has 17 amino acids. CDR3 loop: CASSPPGLAGLTDTQYF. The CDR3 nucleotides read TGTGCCAGCTCACCACCGGGACTAGCGGGACTCACAGATACGCAGTATTTT.

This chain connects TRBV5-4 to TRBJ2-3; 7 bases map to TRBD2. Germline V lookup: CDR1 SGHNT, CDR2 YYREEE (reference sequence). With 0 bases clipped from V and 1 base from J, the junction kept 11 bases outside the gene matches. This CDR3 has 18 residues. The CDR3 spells CASSLELGGGEGTDTQYF. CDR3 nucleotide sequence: TGTGCCAGCAGCTTGGAATTGGGGGGAGGGGAGGGCACAGATACGCAGTATTTT.

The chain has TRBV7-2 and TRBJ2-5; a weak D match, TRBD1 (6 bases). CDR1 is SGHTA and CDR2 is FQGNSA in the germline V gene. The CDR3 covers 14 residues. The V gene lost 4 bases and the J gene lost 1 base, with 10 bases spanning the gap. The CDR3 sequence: CASSSRDTQETQYF. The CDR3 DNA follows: TGTGCCAGCAGCTCCCGGGACACCCAAGAGACCCAGTACTTC.

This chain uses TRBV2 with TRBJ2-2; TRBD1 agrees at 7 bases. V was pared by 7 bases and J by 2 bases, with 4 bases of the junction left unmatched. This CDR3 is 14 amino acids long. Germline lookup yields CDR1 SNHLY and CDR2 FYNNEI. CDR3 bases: TGTGCCAGCATTTGGGACAGAAACACCGGGGAGCTGTTTTTT. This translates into CASIWDRNTGELFF. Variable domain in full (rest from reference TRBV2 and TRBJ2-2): EPEVTQTPSHQVTQMGQEVILRCVPISNHLYFYWYRQILGQKVEFLVSFYNNEISEKSEIFDDQFSVERPDGSNFTLKIRSTKLEDSAMYFCASIWDRNTGELFFGEGSRLTVL.

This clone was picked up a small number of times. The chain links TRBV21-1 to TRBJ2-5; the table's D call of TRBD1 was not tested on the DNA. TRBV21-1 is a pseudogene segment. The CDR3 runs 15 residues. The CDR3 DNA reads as TGTGCCAGCAGCAAATTAAGGGGCAACCAAGAGACCCAGTACTTC. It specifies CASSKLRGNQETQYF.

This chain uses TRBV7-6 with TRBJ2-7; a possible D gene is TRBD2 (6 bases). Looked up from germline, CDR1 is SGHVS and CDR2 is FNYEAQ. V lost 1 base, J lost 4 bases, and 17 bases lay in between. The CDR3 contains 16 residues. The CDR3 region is CASSLVFDGGLYEQYF. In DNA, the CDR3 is TGTGCCAGCAGCTTAGTTTTCGATGGGGGGTTGTACGAGCAGTACTTC.

The CDR3 DNA is TGTGCCAGTAGTACCAGTTATAGCAATCAGCCCCAGCATTTT. It specifies CASSTSYSNQPQHF. The rearrangement joins TRBV19 to TRBJ1-5; D gene unclear. The CDR3 runs to 14 residues. The V gene lost 4 bases and the J gene lost 0 bases, with 7 bases spanning the gap. Germline CDR1 and CDR2: LNHDA and SQIVND (reference sequence).

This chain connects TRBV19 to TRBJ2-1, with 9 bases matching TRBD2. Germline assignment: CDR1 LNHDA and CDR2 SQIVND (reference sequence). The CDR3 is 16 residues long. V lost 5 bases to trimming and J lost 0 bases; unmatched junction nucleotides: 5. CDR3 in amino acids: CASSPLAGSSYNEQFF. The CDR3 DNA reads TGTGCCAGTAGTCCCCTAGCGGGGAGCTCCTACAATGAGCAGTTCTTC.

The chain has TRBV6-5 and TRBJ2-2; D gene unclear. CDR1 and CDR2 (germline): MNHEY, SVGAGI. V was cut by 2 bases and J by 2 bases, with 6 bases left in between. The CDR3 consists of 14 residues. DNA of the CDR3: TGTGCCAGCAGTTACGGCAGAAACACCGGGGAGCTGTTTTTT. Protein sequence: CASSYGRNTGELFF.

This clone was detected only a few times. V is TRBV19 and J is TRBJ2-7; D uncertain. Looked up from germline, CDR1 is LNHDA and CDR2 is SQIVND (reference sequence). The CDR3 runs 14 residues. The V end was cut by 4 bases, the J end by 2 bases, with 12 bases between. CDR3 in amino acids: CASSSELSAYEQYF. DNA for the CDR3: TGTGCCAGTAGTAGTGAACTCTCGGCCTACGAGCAGTACTTC.

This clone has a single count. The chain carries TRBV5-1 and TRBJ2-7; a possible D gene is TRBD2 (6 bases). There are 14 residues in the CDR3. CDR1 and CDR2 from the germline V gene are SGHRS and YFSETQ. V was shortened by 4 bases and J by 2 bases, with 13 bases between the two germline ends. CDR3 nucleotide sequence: TGCGCCAGCAGCGAAAGTCCGGGAGCCTACGAGCAGTACTTC. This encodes CASSESPGAYEQYF.

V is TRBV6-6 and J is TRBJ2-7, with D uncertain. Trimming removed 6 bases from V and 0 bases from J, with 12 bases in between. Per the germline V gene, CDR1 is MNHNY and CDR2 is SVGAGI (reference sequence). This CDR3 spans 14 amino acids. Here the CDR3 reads CASSPRSSSYEQYF. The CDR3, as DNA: TGTGCCAGCAGCCCCAGGTCGAGCTCCTACGAGCAGTACTTC.

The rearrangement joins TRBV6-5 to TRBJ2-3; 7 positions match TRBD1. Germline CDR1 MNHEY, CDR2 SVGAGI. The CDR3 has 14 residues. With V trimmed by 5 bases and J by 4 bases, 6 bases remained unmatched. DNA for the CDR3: TGTGCCAGCAGTCTGACAGGGTTTCCAGATACGCAGTATTTT. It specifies CASSLTGFPDTQYF.

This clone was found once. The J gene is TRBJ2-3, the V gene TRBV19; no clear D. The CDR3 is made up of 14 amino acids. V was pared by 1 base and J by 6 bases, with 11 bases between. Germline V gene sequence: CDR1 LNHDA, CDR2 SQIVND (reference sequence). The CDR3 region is CASSIGTLADTQYF. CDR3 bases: TGTGCCAGTAGTATAGGGACCCTGGCCGATACGCAGTATTTT.

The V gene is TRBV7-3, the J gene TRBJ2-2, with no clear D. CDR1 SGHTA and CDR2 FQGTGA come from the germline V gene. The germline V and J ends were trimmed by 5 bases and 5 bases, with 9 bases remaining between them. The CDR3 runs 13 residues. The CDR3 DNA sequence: TGTGCCAGCAGCCTAAGGCGGACCGGGGAGCTGTTTTTT. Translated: CASSLRRTGELFF.

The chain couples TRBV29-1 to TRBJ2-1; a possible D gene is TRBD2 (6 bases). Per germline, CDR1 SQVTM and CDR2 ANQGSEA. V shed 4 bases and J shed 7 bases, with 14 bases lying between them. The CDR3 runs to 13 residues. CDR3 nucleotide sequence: TGCAGCGTTGGGTCTAGTGGGAGGAATGAGCAGTTCTTC. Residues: CSVGSSGRNEQFF.

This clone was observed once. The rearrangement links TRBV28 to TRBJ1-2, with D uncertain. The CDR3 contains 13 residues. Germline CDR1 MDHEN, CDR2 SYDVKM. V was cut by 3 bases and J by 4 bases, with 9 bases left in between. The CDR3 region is CASSLGLGYGYTF. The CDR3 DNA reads TGTGCCAGCAGTTTGGGGTTAGGCTATGGCTACACCTTC.

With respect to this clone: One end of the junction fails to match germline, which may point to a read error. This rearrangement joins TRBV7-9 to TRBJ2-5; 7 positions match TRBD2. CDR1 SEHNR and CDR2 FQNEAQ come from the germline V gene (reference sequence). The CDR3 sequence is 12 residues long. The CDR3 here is CASSLGLAVENF. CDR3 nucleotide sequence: TGTGCCAGCAGCTTAGGGCTAGCGGTGGAAAACTTC.

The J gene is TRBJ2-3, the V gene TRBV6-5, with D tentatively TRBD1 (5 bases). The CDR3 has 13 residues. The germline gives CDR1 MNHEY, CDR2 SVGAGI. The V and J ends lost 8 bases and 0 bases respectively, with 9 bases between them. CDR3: CASSTVSTDTQYF. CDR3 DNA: TGTGCCAGCTCGACAGTGAGCACAGATACGCAGTATTTT.

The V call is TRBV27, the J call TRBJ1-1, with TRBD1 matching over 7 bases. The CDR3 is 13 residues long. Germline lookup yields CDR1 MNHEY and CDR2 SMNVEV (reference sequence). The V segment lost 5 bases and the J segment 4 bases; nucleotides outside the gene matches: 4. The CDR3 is CASSPQGFTEAFF. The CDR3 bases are TGTGCCAGCAGTCCACAGGGGTTCACTGAAGCTTTCTTT.

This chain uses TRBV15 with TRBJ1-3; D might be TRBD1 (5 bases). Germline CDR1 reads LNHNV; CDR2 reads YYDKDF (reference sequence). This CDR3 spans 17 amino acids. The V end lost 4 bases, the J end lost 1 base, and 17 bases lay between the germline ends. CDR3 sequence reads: CATSMAGGRVSGNTIYF. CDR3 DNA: TGTGCCACCAGCATGGCCGGGGGACGGGTTTCTGGAAACACCATATATTTT.

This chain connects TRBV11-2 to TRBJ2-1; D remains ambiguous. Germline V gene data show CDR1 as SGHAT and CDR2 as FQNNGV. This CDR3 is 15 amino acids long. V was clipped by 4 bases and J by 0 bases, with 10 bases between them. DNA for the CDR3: TGTGCCAGCAGCTCCCTTAGCAGCTCCTACAATGAGCAGTTCTTC. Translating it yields CASSSLSSSYNEQFF.

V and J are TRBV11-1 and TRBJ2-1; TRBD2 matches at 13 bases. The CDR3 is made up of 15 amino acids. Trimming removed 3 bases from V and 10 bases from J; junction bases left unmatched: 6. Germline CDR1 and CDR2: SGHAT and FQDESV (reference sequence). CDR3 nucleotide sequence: TGTGCCAGCAGCTTTGAACTAGCGGGAGGGCCGGAGCAGTTCTTC. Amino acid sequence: CASSFELAGGPEQFF.

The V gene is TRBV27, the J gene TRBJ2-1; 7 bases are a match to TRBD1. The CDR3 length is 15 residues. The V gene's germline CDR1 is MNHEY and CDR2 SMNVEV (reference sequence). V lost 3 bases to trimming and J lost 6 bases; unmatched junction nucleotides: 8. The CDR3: CASSFGDRLGNEQFF. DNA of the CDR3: TGTGCCAGCAGTTTCGGGGACAGACTGGGCAATGAGCAGTTCTTC.

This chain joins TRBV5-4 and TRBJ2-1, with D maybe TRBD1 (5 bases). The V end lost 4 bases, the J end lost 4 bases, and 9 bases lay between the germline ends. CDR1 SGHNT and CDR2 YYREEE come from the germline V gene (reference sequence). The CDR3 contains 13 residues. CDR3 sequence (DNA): TGTGCCAGCAGCCAGGGCGGTTACAATGAGCAGTTCTTC. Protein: CASSQGGYNEQFF.

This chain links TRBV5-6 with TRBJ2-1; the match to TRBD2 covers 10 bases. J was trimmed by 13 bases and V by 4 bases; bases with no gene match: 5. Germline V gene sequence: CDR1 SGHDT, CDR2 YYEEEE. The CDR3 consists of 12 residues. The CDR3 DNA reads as TGTGCCAGCAGCCATCGACTAGCGGGCCAGTTCTTC. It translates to CASSHRLAGQFF.

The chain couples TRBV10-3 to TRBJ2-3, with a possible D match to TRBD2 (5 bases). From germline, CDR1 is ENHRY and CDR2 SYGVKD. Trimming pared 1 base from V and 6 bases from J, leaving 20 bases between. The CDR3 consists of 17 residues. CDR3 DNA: TGTGCCATCAGTGAGTTGAACACTAGTCCGCCCACGGATACGCAGTATTTT. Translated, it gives CAISELNTSPPTDTQYF.